Sequencing of this T cell receptor (beta chain) was carried out in a study of blood T cell repertoires in COVID-19. As for the study in general: Nucleic acid was either cDNA or gDNA, and it came from T cells, B-cell-depleted T cells, or PBMCs.

Under the authors' procedure: Quantification of nucleated cells was approximated via reference gene primer amplification. The table came from immunoSEQ multiplex PCR; TCRdb's copy has only in-frame clones and leaves some out. V, J and clone size are taken as reported in that table, and D and trimming were inferred from the DNA itself. The profile shows 150,000 or so clones, approximately 85% of them singletons. The CDR3 sequence is 13 residues long. V was clipped by 6 bases and J by 8 bases, with 11 bases between them. Germline V gene sequence: CDR1 LNHDA, CDR2 SQIVND (reference sequence). This sequence joins TRBV19 and TRBJ1-6; D might be TRBD1 (5 bases). The material sequenced was peripheral blood. This sequence was found in a man between 60 and 75 years old with active or convalescent COVID-19. CDR3 region: CASRQATDSPLHF. As DNA, the CDR3 is TGTGCCAGTAGGCAGGCGACAGATTCACCCCTCCACTTT.